This T cell receptor (beta chain) was retrieved from a study of blood T cell repertoires in COVID-19. Background on the study: Acute and convalescent COVID-19 specimens originated in the United States, Italy and Spain. Sample material is recorded as cDNA or gDNA derived from T cells, B-cell-depleted T cells, or PBMCs.

Measured with immunoSEQ multiplex PCR; TCRdb has only the in-frame clones, and not every one. This table holds approximately 140,000 clones, less than 85% found once. The germline CDR1 and CDR2 sequences are SGHRS and YFSETQ. Trimming removed 4 bases from V and 2 bases from J, with 12 bases in between. This CDR3 is built from 14 residues. The gene calls are TRBV5-1 and TRBJ2-5, with D perhaps TRBD2 (5 bases). The clonotype was recovered from a human donor in a cohort sampled during active COVID-19. Sequenced sample: peripheral blood. CDR3 loop: CASSRYGNQETQYF. The DNA of the CDR3 is TGCGCCAGCAGCCGATACGGGAATCAAGAGACCCAGTACTTC.